This entry features one T cell receptor beta chain sequence. The data stem from a study of blood T cells in healthy people across ages. Then a second PCR, running roughly 7 to 12 cycles, was carried out with a sample-barcoded 5' primer and a J-beta primer mix. MiXCR, applied by TCRdb to the 5' RACE reads, yields one record per CDR3 protein. Of roughly 800,000 distinct CDR3 sequences listed, roughly 60% were seen once; the top ten hold around 22%. Peripheral blood, about 10 milliliters per donor, was collected. V was cut by 1 base and J by 3 bases, with 9 bases left in between. The CDR3 consists of 14 residues. Germline assignment: CDR1 KGHSH and CDR2 LQKENI.

V usage is TRBV18 and J usage is TRBJ2-5, with D uncertain. The TCR was taken from a man aged 30-40 years in good health. The sample taken for sequencing was blood. The CDR3 DNA reads TGTGCCAGCTCACCACAAGGCCAGAAAGAGACCCAGTACTTC. This encodes CASSPQGQKETQYF.